This T cell receptor (beta chain) was sequenced for a study of cytomegalovirus exposure and HLA in healthy donors. Using immunoSEQ multiplex PCR, the repertoire was profiled, and TCRdb retains in-frame clones only, with some absent. Counted here are about 120,000 clones, 95% to 97% occurring once; the ten biggest clones make up about 1.7%. The CDR3 is 18 residues long. Trimming took 5 bases from V and 5 from J; bases not matched to a gene: 12. Germline V CDR1 and CDR2: SQVTM, ANQGSEA. The clonotype was recovered from a man between 18 and 29 years old in good health and CMV-seronegative. V and J are TRBV29-1 and TRBJ2-1; 16 nucleotides agree with TRBD2. Input material: PBMCs. This chain's CDR3 is CSVPGPGLAGGPHNEQFF. Here the CDR3 DNA reads TGCAGCGTTCCTGGCCCGGGACTAGCGGGAGGGCCCCACAATGAGCAGTTCTTC.